What follows are 18 T cell receptor beta chains derived from one specimen sequenced in a study of quantifying T cell responses using KT2 cells. Study-level background: Reverse transcription used primers in the TCR alpha and beta constant regions.

A single-stranded UMI oligo with SP2 sequence was ligated to cDNA 3' ends. First-round PCR used approximately 4 cycles and beta primers RC1.1 and RC1.2 covering TRBC1 and TRBC2. TCRdb passed the UMI-ligation and nested PCR reads through MiXCR, listing each CDR3 protein once. The sample comprises about 41,000 distinct CDR3 sequences, over 15% of which are singletons, and about 40% rests with the top ten. What was sequenced was PBMCs spiked with cells of the T cell clone KT2. All receptors derive from a human donor.

J is TRBJ2-7 and V is TRBV12-3 or TRBV12-4, with 9 bases that match TRBD2. The CDR3 covers 16 residues. The V gene end was trimmed by 3 bases and the J gene end by 6 bases; junction bases not matched to a gene: 12. The CDR3 DNA sequence: TGTGCCAGCAGTTTTAAGTTCCCCGCTAGCGGGGTCGAGCAGTACTTC. It translates to CASSFKFPASGVEQYF.

This clonotype has just a few counts. The rearrangement links TRBV7-6 to TRBJ2-2, with 8 bases that match TRBD2. The CDR3 runs 15 residues. CDR1 and CDR2 (germline): SGHVS, FNYEAQ. V was pared by 6 bases and J by 6 bases, with 9 bases of the junction left unmatched. The CDR3 region is CASRTGTSVAGELFF. As DNA, the CDR3 is TGTGCCAGCAGAACCGGGACTAGTGTGGCCGGGGAGCTGTTTTTT.

This clonotype was recorded many times. The rearrangement links TRBV6-2 or TRBV6-3 to TRBJ2-7; TRBD2 aligns across 10 bases. Germline V lookup: CDR1 MNHEY, CDR2 SVGEGT. V gave up 5 bases and J gave up 1 base; unmatched junction bases: 11. The CDR3 is 17 residues long. The CDR3 DNA reads as TGTGCCAGCAGTCGCCTTCCCCCAGCGGGAGGGTCCTACGAGCAGTACTTC. It specifies CASSRLPPAGGSYEQYF.

This clonotype turned up a few times. The gene calls are TRBV6-1 and TRBJ2-1; TRBD2 matches at 9 bases. The CDR3 loop spans 15 amino acids. V lost 8 bases to trimming and J lost 6 bases; unmatched junction nucleotides: 11. Germline-derived CDR1 and CDR2 are MNHNS and SASEGT. The CDR3 here is CASRSEAGGINEQFF. For the CDR3, the DNA is TGTGCCAGCCGGAGCGAAGCGGGAGGAATCAATGAGCAGTTCTTC.

The genes are TRBV2 and TRBJ2-5; TRBD2 aligns across 8 bases. Losses at the gene ends were 7 bases for V and 0 bases for J; bases not matched to a gene: 7. From germline, CDR1 is SNHLY and CDR2 FYNNEI. The CDR3 is made up of 15 amino acids. The CDR3 nucleotides are TGTGCCAGCAAGAGCGGGGGCCAGTACCAAGAGACCCAGTACTTC. It yields the protein CASKSGGQYQETQYF.

The genes are TRBV5-4 and TRBJ2-1; 8 bases are shared with TRBD2. Per germline, CDR1 SGHNT and CDR2 YYREEE (reference sequence). This CDR3 has 12 amino acids. After removal of 4 bases from V and 12 bases from J, the junction contained 6 bases not matched to a gene. The CDR3 region has the DNA TGTGCCAGCAGCAATCAGCGGGAGAGGCAGTTCTTC. Its protein is CASSNQRERQFF.

This clonotype was seen more than once but under ten times. V is TRBV7-2 and J is TRBJ2-3; weak D call: TRBD1 (5 bases). This CDR3 is built from 15 residues. V lost 0 bases and J lost 1, with 8 bases in between. Germline V gives CDR1 SGHTA, CDR2 FQGNSA. CDR3 sequence (DNA): TGTGCCAGCAGCTTAGCCAGGGCCGGCACAGATACGCAGTATTTT. It codes for CASSLARAGTDTQYF.

This clonotype was seen only a few times. This chain links TRBV6-2 or TRBV6-3 with TRBJ2-7; 12 bases fit TRBD1. The CDR3 totals 15 residues. The V and J ends lost 4 bases and 5 bases, in that order; junction bases with no gene match: 6. Germline CDR1 MNHEY, CDR2 SVGEGT. CDR3 sequence reads: CASSSWGQGADEQYF. The CDR3 nucleotides read TGTGCCAGCAGTTCCTGGGGACAGGGGGCAGACGAGCAGTACTTC.

Regarding this clonotype: Without the conserved terminal phenylalanine or tryptophan, this CDR3 likely stems from a read error. This chain links TRBV5-1 with TRBJ2-3; TRBD2 matches 9 bases. V gave up 0 bases and J gave up 2 bases; unmatched junction bases: 4. The length of the CDR3 is 16 residues. CDR1 is SGHRS and CDR2 is YFSETQ in the germline V gene. As DNA, the CDR3 is TGCGCCAGCAGCTTGGAGGGGACTAGCAACACAGATACGCAGTATTTG. Translating gives CASSLEGTSNTDTQYL.

The J gene is TRBJ1-1, the V gene TRBV7-9, with a possible D match to TRBD1 (5 bases). Trimming took 5 bases from V and 3 from J, leaving 10 bases between them. Germline lookup yields CDR1 SEHNR and CDR2 FQNEAQ (reference sequence). The CDR3 spans 13 residues. CDR3: CASSLTDHTEAFF. In DNA form, the CDR3 reads TGTGCCAGCAGCCTGACAGACCACACTGAAGCTTTCTTT.

This clonotype was recorded many times. The chain couples TRBV12-3 or TRBV12-4 to TRBJ1-5; TRBD1 is a possible D gene (6 bases). The V end lost 2 bases, the J end lost 7 bases, and 15 bases lay between the germline ends. This CDR3 has 15 residues. CDR3 region: CASSLYGGAGQPQHF. The CDR3 nucleotides read TGTGCCAGCAGTTTATATGGGGGGGCAGGACAGCCCCAGCATTTT.

The genes are TRBV11-1 and TRBJ1-1, with D perhaps matching TRBD1 (5 bases). Germline V CDR1 and CDR2: SGHAT, FQDESV (reference sequence). The V gene lost 3 bases and the J gene lost 5 bases, with 10 bases spanning the gap. The CDR3 runs 13 residues. CDR3 nucleotide sequence: TGTGCCAGCAGCTTGAATCAGGGTACTGAAGCTTTCTTT. Protein sequence: CASSLNQGTEAFF.

The chain has TRBV18 and TRBJ2-1; 9 bases line up with TRBD1. This CDR3 spans 17 amino acids. Germline CDR1 is KGHSH and CDR2 is LQKENI. Germline trimming cut 3 bases from V and 6 bases from J; bases unmatched to any gene: 12. CDR3: CASSPLDRDRARNEQFF. The CDR3 bases are TGTGCCAGCTCACCTCTCGACCGGGACAGGGCCCGCAATGAGCAGTTCTTC.

The chain employs TRBV3-1 and TRBJ1-2, with TRBD1 as a possible D gene (5 bases). The CDR3 contains 15 residues. Germline-derived CDR1 and CDR2 are LGHDT and YNNKEL (reference sequence). With 3 bases removed from V and 4 bases from J, the gap between germline ends came to 15 bases. The CDR3 is CASSQGGPAPYGYTF. DNA for the CDR3: TGTGCCAGCAGCCAGGGGGGTCCTGCCCCCTATGGCTACACCTTC.

This clonotype was seen more than once but under ten times. The gene calls are TRBV11-1 and TRBJ2-3, with 8 nucleotides matching TRBD1. Germline trimming cut 1 base from V and 3 bases from J; bases unmatched to any gene: 9. Germline V gene sequence: CDR1 SGHAT, CDR2 FQDESV (reference sequence). The CDR3 covers 17 residues. Here the CDR3 DNA reads TGTGCCAGCAGCTTAGATTGGACAGGGAAGCGAACAGATACGCAGTATTTT. Its protein product is CASSLDWTGKRTDTQYF.

This clonotype was observed a few times. The J gene is TRBJ1-1, the V gene TRBV6-5; D is uncertain. V was shortened by 1 base and J by 0 bases, with 9 bases between the two germline ends. Per the germline V gene, CDR1 is MNHEY and CDR2 is SVGAGI. The CDR3 has 15 amino acids. The CDR3 nucleotides are TGTGCCAGCAGTTACTATGGGAGGGTGAACACTGAAGCTTTCTTT. It translates to CASSYYGRVNTEAFF.

This clonotype was observed a handful of times. This chain connects TRBV18 to TRBJ2-7; TRBD2 is a possible D gene (5 bases). With 5 bases removed from V and 4 bases from J, the gap between germline ends came to 15 bases. Germline V gene data show CDR1 as KGHSH and CDR2 as LQKENI. This CDR3 spans 14 amino acids. The CDR3 DNA follows: TGTGCCAGCTCAGCAGTTGGGGAGTATTACGAGCAGTACTTC. It is translated as CASSAVGEYYEQYF. Together with reference TRBV18 and TRBJ2-7, the CDR3 gives the full variable domain: NAGVMQNPRHLVRRRGQEARLRCSPMKGHSHVYWYRQLPEEGLKFMVYLQKENIIDESGMPKERFSAEFPKEGPSILRIQQVVRGDSAAYFCASSAVGEYYEQYFGPGTRLTVT.

V usage is TRBV7-8 and J usage is TRBJ2-7; TRBD2 matches at 8 bases. The CDR3 extends over 14 amino acids. In germline, CDR1 is SGHVS, CDR2 FQNEAQ. The junction had 5 bases not matched to a gene; V was cut back by 5 bases and J by 2 bases. The CDR3 region is CASSIRLAPYEQYF. The CDR3 DNA reads TGTGCCAGCAGCATCAGACTAGCGCCCTACGAGCAGTACTTC.